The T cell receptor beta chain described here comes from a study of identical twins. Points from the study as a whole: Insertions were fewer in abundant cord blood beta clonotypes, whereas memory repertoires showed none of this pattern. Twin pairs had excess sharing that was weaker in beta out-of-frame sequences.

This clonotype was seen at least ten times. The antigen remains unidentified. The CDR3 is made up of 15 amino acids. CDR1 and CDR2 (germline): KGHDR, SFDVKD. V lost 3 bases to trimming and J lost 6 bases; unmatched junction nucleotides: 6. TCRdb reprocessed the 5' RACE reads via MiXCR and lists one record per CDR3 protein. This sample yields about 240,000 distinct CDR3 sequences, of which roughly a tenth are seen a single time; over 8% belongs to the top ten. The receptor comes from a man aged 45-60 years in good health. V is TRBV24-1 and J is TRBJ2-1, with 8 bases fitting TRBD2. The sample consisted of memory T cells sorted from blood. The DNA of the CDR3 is TGTGCCACCAGTGATCTTAGCGGGAATGTCAATGAGCAGTTCTTC. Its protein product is CATSDLSGNVNEQFF.